The 26 T cell receptor beta chains listed next were all sequenced from one sample in a study of T cells after yellow fever vaccination. TCRdb called the 5' RACE reads again in MiXCR, with one record for every CDR3 protein. The sample includes hundreds of thousands of distinct CDR3 sequences, approximately 19% of them seen just once. This sample comprised PBMCs, obtained before the yellow fever booster vaccination. These TCRs come from a man aged 18 to 29 who received the YFV17D yellow fever vaccine.

CDR3 sequence (DNA): TGTGCCAGCTCACCCACCACGGAATCACCCCTCCACTTT. It specifies CASSPTTESPLHF. The J gene is TRBJ1-6, the V gene TRBV18; D gene ambiguous. The germline CDR1 and CDR2 sequences are KGHSH and LQKENI. With 3 bases removed from V and 10 bases from J, the gap between germline ends came to 10 bases. This CDR3 has 13 amino acids.

This clonotype was counted a few times. This chain links TRBV28 with TRBJ2-4; unclear D gene. Trimming removed 3 bases at V and 9 bases at J, with 12 bases between. Germline V gene data show CDR1 as MDHEN and CDR2 as SYDVKM. The CDR3 extends over 13 amino acids. In DNA, the CDR3 is TGTGCCAGCAGTTTGGACCCCCTCGGCATTCAGTACTTC. Its protein product is CASSLDPLGIQYF.

This clonotype has more than one count but fewer than ten. The V gene is TRBV6-1, the J gene TRBJ2-1; D is possibly TRBD1 or TRBD2 (5 bases each). The V end was cut by 2 bases, the J end by 8 bases, with 13 bases between. This CDR3 has 14 amino acids. CDR1 MNHNS and CDR2 SASEGT come from the germline V gene. The CDR3 DNA sequence: TGTGCCAGCAGTGAAAGTGGCAGGGACCATGAGCAGTTCTTC. Translation gives CASSESGRDHEQFF.

For the CDR3, the DNA is TGCGCCAGCAGCCTACTTGGACACATGGATACTGAAGCTTTCTTT. As protein: CASSLLGHMDTEAFF. The J gene is TRBJ1-1, the V gene TRBV5-1, with D perhaps TRBD1 (5 bases). Trimming took off 4 bases at V and 5 bases at J, with 18 bases between the two ends. The CDR3 has 15 amino acids. Germline V gene data show CDR1 as SGHRS and CDR2 as YFSETQ.

V and J are TRBV6-5 and TRBJ2-1; no clear D gene. Trimming cost V 0 bases and J 3 bases, with 3 bases left between them. Per the germline V gene, CDR1 is MNHEY and CDR2 is SVGAGI. The CDR3 is 13 residues long. The CDR3 nucleotides read TGTGCCAGCAGTTACTCCAACTACAATGAGCAGTTCTTC. Translating it yields CASSYSNYNEQFF.

This sequence joins TRBV5-1 and TRBJ2-1, with 10 bases matching TRBD2. This CDR3 is 17 amino acids long. The germline CDR1 and CDR2 sequences are SGHRS and YFSETQ. After removal of 3 bases from V and 6 bases from J, the junction contained 12 bases not matched to a gene. The CDR3 DNA reads TGCGCCAGCAGCTCCCTCCCCAGCGGGGGGGCCGTCAATGAGCAGTTCTTC. It codes for CASSSLPSGGAVNEQFF.

The V gene is TRBV6-2 or TRBV6-3, the J gene TRBJ2-3, with 12 bases lining up with TRBD2. V lost 6 bases and J lost 2; bases outside the gene matches: 6. This CDR3 contains 16 residues. Looked up from germline, CDR1 is MNHEY and CDR2 is SVGEGT. The CDR3 DNA sequence: TGTGCCAGCAGCCGCCTAGCGGGGGGGGCCACAGATACGCAGTATTTT. Its protein is CASSRLAGGATDTQYF.

This clonotype appeared a few times. The V and J genes are TRBV12-3 or TRBV12-4 and TRBJ2-1; no reliable D call. V was clipped by 8 bases and J by 7 bases, with 18 bases between them. The CDR3 spans 14 residues. The chain's CDR3 is CASATILEGNEQFF. The CDR3 DNA sequence: TGTGCCAGCGCCACTATCCTCGAAGGGAATGAGCAGTTCTTC.

This chain joins TRBV29-1 and TRBJ2-3; 10 nucleotides agree with TRBD1. Germline CDR1 and CDR2: SQVTM and ANQGSEA. Unmatched junction bases numbered 12, after V lost 7 bases and J lost 5 bases. This CDR3 is built from 15 residues. CDR3: CSETRGQGRGDTQYF. Written as DNA, the CDR3 is TGCAGCGAAACAAGGGGACAGGGGCGGGGAGATACGCAGTATTTT.

The rearrangement links TRBV29-1 to TRBJ2-6; TRBD1 matches at 11 bases. J gave up 0 bases and V 3 bases, and 1 base lay outside the gene matches. The V gene's germline CDR1 is SQVTM and CDR2 ANQGSEA. The CDR3 runs 16 residues. The CDR3 reads CSVDGTGGSGANVLTF. CDR3 in DNA: TGCAGCGTTGACGGGACAGGGGGCTCTGGGGCCAACGTCCTGACTTTC.

The rearrangement links TRBV7-3 to TRBJ2-1, with D perhaps TRBD1 (5 bases). CDR1 is SGHTA and CDR2 is FQGTGA in the germline V gene. CDR3 size: 13 residues. Trimming stripped 4 bases from V and 5 bases from J, with 9 bases between. The DNA for the CDR3 is TGTGCCAGCAGCTATAGACAGAACAATGAGCAGTTCTTC. Translation gives CASSYRQNNEQFF.

This clonotype was detected only a few times. This chain links TRBV6-6 with TRBJ2-3; D not certain. The CDR3 runs to 15 residues. Germline V gene sequence: CDR1 MNHNY, CDR2 SVGAGI (reference sequence). The V and J ends lost 4 bases and 0 bases respectively, with 11 bases between them. The CDR3 protein is CASSSDGFSTDTQYF. Here the CDR3 DNA reads TGTGCCAGCAGTTCAGATGGTTTTAGCACAGATACGCAGTATTTT.

This clonotype appeared a few times. The DNA of the CDR3 is TGTGCCAGCAGACCCATAGCGGGCGGCAGCAATGAGCAGTTCTTC. As protein: CASRPIAGGSNEQFF. The gene calls are TRBV11-2 and TRBJ2-1, with 7 bases lining up with TRBD2. CDR1 and CDR2 from the germline V gene are SGHAT and FQNNGV. The CDR3 contains 15 residues. Germline trimming cut 6 bases from V and 6 bases from J; bases unmatched to any gene: 11.

This clonotype came up a few times. V is TRBV7-2 and J is TRBJ1-3; TRBD1 might be the D (5 bases). The CDR3 length is 17 residues. CDR1 is SGHTA and CDR2 is FQGNSA in the germline V gene. V was pared by 0 bases and J by 0 bases, with 12 bases between. In DNA form, the CDR3 reads TGTGCCAGCAGCTTAGCGTCGGGACGGAACTCTGGAAACACCATATATTTT. Translation: CASSLASGRNSGNTIYF.

The chain joins TRBV7-2 to TRBJ2-2, with D perhaps TRBD2 (6 bases). The CDR3 totals 14 residues. The V gene lost 7 bases and the J gene lost 3 bases, with 12 bases spanning the gap. CDR1 is SGHTA and CDR2 is FQGNSA in the germline V gene. The CDR3 DNA reads TGTGCCAGCACCCCAGCGGGTGACACCGGGGAGCTGTTTTTT. It codes for CASTPAGDTGELFF.

The V call is TRBV5-1, the J call TRBJ2-2; 12 bases match TRBD2. The CDR3 is 16 residues long. The germline CDR1 and CDR2 sequences are SGHRS and YFSETQ. J gave up 5 bases and V 4 bases, and 6 bases lay outside the gene matches. The CDR3 region is CASSPRTSGITGELFF. Written as DNA, the CDR3 is TGCGCCAGCAGCCCCCGGACTAGCGGGATAACCGGGGAGCTGTTTTTT.

The table lists this clonotype with a few counts. This sequence joins TRBV6-1 and TRBJ1-5; TRBD1 matches 9 bases. This CDR3 comprises 15 residues. Germline V gene sequence: CDR1 MNHNS, CDR2 SASEGT. Trimming at V came to 3 bases and at J to 5 bases, leaving 5 bases not matched to a gene. CDR3 amino acids: CASSDGTGWDQPQHF. DNA for the CDR3: TGTGCCAGCAGTGACGGGACAGGGTGGGATCAGCCCCAGCATTTT.

This clonotype showed up just a few times. V gene TRBV7-3 combines with J gene TRBJ2-7; the D gene is possibly TRBD1 (5 bases). The CDR3 totals 13 residues. CDR1 is SGHTA, CDR2 FQGTGA, per germline. The V and J ends lost 2 bases and 5 bases respectively, with 10 bases between them. The CDR3 region is CASSLWTSHEQYF. In DNA, the CDR3 is TGTGCCAGCAGCTTATGGACATCCCACGAGCAGTACTTC.

The chain has TRBV7-2 and TRBJ1-4; D gene ambiguous. The germline V gene has CDR1 SGHTA and CDR2 FQGNSA. This CDR3 has 14 amino acids. V dropped 9 bases and J dropped 0 bases, with 11 bases sitting between them. In nucleotides, the CDR3 is TGTGCCAGTTCCCGGGTCTCAACTAATGAAAAACTGTTTTTT. It is translated as CASSRVSTNEKLFF.

This clonotype was recorded a few times. The chain has TRBV11-2 and TRBJ1-2, with D hard to call. The germline V gene has CDR1 SGHAT and CDR2 FQNNGV. This CDR3 is 14 amino acids long. V gave up 5 bases and J gave up 2 bases, with 12 bases separating them. This CDR3 is CASSRGLHNYGYTF. The CDR3 DNA reads TGTGCCAGCAGCCGAGGGTTGCACAACTATGGCTACACCTTC.

This chain uses TRBV6-5 with TRBJ2-5; TRBD2 aligns across 9 bases. The CDR3 runs to 17 residues. V lost 0 bases to trimming and J lost 3 bases; unmatched junction nucleotides: 8. Germline values: CDR1 MNHEY, CDR2 SVGAGI. The CDR3 nucleotides are TGTGCCAGCAGTTACTCCTCAACTAGCGGGCCTAAAGAGACCCAGTACTTC. Its protein product is CASSYSSTSGPKETQYF.

This clonotype has a handful of counts. J is TRBJ2-3 and V is TRBV20-1, with 9 positions matching TRBD2. CDR3 length: 14 amino acids. CDR1 and CDR2 (germline): DFQATT, SNEGSKA (reference sequence). The ends lost 3 bases at V and 6 bases at J; junction bases unmatched: 7. CDR3 in DNA: TGCAGTGCTAGGCCGGGACTAGCAGCCGATACGCAGTATTTT. It is translated as CSARPGLAADTQYF.

This clonotype occurred a few times. The chain combines TRBV7-2 with TRBJ2-2, with D possibly being TRBD1 or TRBD2 (7 bases each). V lost 7 bases to trimming and J lost 4 bases, with 13 bases between them. Germline lookup yields CDR1 SGHTA and CDR2 FQGNSA. This CDR3 comprises 14 residues. The CDR3 sequence is CASTQGGTTGELFF. CDR3 DNA: TGTGCCAGCACCCAGGGGGGGACCACCGGGGAGCTGTTTTTT.

Details on this clonotype: The junction differs from germline at one of its ends, possibly a read error. CDR3 sequence reads: CATSRDTVSRSPLHF. The CDR3 bases are TGTGCCACCAGCAGGGATACCGTCAGCAGATCACCCCTCCATTTT. V is TRBV15 and J is TRBJ1-6; D is undetermined. CDR1 and CDR2 from the germline V gene are LNHNV and YYDKDF (reference sequence). CDR3 size: 15 residues. Supplemented by reference TRBV15 and TRBJ1-6, the full variable domain reads DAMVIQNPRYQVTQFGKPVTLSCSQTLNHNVMYWYQQKSSQAPKLLFHYYDKDFNNEADTPDNFQSRRPNTSFCFLDIRSPGLGDTAMYLCATSRDTVSRSPLHFGNGTRLTVT.

There are a few counts of this clonotype. The chain is built from TRBV20-1 and TRBJ2-1, with D unresolved. The CDR3 consists of 12 residues. CDR1 and CDR2 from the germline V gene are DFQATT and SNEGSKA (reference sequence). The V end was cut by 2 bases, the J end by 8 bases, with 10 bases between. CDR3 loop: CSARLLRYEQFF. The CDR3 nucleotides read TGCAGTGCTAGATTGTTGAGGTATGAGCAGTTCTTC.

This clonotype appeared many times. V is TRBV4-1 and J is TRBJ1-5; D might be TRBD1 (5 bases). The CDR3 covers 15 residues. The germline gives CDR1 MGHRA, CDR2 YSYEKL. Deletions cut 2 bases from V and 0 bases from J, with 8 bases between. The CDR3 sequence: CASSQRRVSNQPQHF. For the CDR3, the DNA is TGCGCCAGCAGCCAACGCAGGGTTAGCAATCAGCCCCAGCATTTT.